A single sample is the source of the 20 T cell receptor beta chains below, sequenced in a study of cytomegalovirus exposure and HLA in healthy donors. Amplification used 60 Vbeta primers and 13 Jbeta primers. Method: immunoSEQ multiplex PCR; TCRdb's copy keeps in-frame clones and lacks some. This table holds 90,000 to 120,000 clones, around 79% found once. The sequenced sample was PBMCs. These TCRs come from a male donor in good health and CMV-seropositive.

This clone was seen only a few times. The rearrangement links TRBV30 to TRBJ2-7; 9 nucleotides agree with TRBD1. V gave up 8 bases and J gave up 2 bases; unmatched junction bases: 4. This CDR3 has 12 amino acids. CDR1 and CDR2 (germline): GTSNPN, SVGIG (reference sequence). The CDR3: CAGRQGAYEQYF. CDR3 bases: TGTGCCGGTAGACAGGGGGCCTACGAGCAGTACTTC.

This clone has only a few counts. This chain joins TRBV30 and TRBJ1-3, with 7 positions matching TRBD1. CDR1 GTSNPN and CDR2 SVGIG come from the germline V gene (reference sequence). This CDR3 comprises 14 residues. V dropped 7 bases and J dropped 3; count of bases not matched to a gene: 9. CDR3 amino acids: CASGQGEFGNTIYF. The CDR3 DNA reads as TGTGCCTCAGGGCAGGGGGAGTTTGGAAACACCATATATTTT.

This chain joins TRBV6-5 and TRBJ1-1, with 8 bases that match TRBD1. J lost 4 bases, V lost 6 bases, and 4 bases had no gene match. The CDR3 covers 13 residues. Germline CDR1 is MNHEY and CDR2 is SVGAGI. The CDR3 sequence is CASRPDRGTEAFF. In DNA, the CDR3 is TGTGCCAGCAGGCCCGACAGGGGCACTGAAGCTTTCTTT.

This chain links TRBV4-3 with TRBJ1-1, with 10 positions matching TRBD1. Unmatched junction bases numbered 1, after V lost 3 bases and J lost 3 bases. Germline V gene sequence: CDR1 LGHNA, CDR2 YSLEER. The CDR3 covers 14 residues. The CDR3 DNA reads as TGCGCCAGCAGCCACGGGACAGGGGACACTGAAGCTTTCTTT. It yields the protein CASSHGTGDTEAFF.

The chain recombines TRBV4-1 with TRBJ2-7; 11 positions agree with TRBD2. This CDR3 is 18 amino acids long. Germline-derived CDR1 and CDR2 are MGHRA and YSYEKL. Trimming removed 0 bases from V and 0 bases from J; junction bases left unmatched: 7. CDR3: CASSQEASGGTLSYEQYF. CDR3 coding DNA: TGCGCCAGCAGCCAAGAAGCTAGCGGGGGGACCCTCTCCTACGAGCAGTACTTC.

The chain links TRBV7-8 to TRBJ2-3; TRBD2 might be the D (7 bases). Trimming shortened V by 5 bases and J by 0 bases, and 18 bases separated the two germline ends. The CDR3 loop spans 17 amino acids. Germline CDR1 is SGHVS and CDR2 is FQNEAQ. The chain's CDR3 is CASSPRGGGESTDTQYF. CDR3 coding DNA: TGTGCCAGCAGCCCTCGTGGGGGGGGCGAAAGCACAGATACGCAGTATTTT.

The J gene is TRBJ2-5, the V gene TRBV29-1, with D possibly matching TRBD1 (6 bases). Trimming cost V 6 bases and J 4 bases, with 12 bases left between them. The length of the CDR3 is 12 residues. Germline loops: CDR1 SQVTM, CDR2 ANQGSEA. CDR3 loop: CSVNRAGETQYF. CDR3 DNA: TGCAGCGTAAACAGGGCCGGAGAGACCCAGTACTTC.

V gene TRBV19 combines with J gene TRBJ1-3; D remains unclear. The V end was cut by 1 base, the J end by 2 bases, with 12 bases between. Germline V lookup: CDR1 LNHDA, CDR2 SQIVND (reference sequence). The CDR3 is 16 amino acids. The CDR3 nucleotides read TGTGCCAGTAGTATAGCTGGCGCGGGAACTGGAAACACCATATATTTT. As protein: CASSIAGAGTGNTIYF.

V and J are TRBV18 and TRBJ2-7, with D possibly TRBD1 on 6 matching bases. V dropped 2 bases and J dropped 0 bases, with 8 bases sitting between them. The CDR3 loop spans 14 amino acids. Germline loops: CDR1 KGHSH, CDR2 LQKENI. The CDR3 sequence: CASSPGGNSYEQYF. The CDR3 DNA reads TGTGCCAGCTCACCAGGGGGCAACTCCTACGAGCAGTACTTC.

The chain employs TRBV7-2 and TRBJ1-2; D not certain. The CDR3 extends over 13 amino acids. V shed 5 bases and J shed 6 bases, with 13 bases lying between them. Germline loops: CDR1 SGHTA, CDR2 FQGNSA. The CDR3 region has the DNA TGTGCCAGCAGCCCTATTATACGCAATGGCTACACCTTC. Translation: CASSPIIRNGYTF.

The CDR3 loop reads CASSEAGGGKNSPLHF. For the CDR3, the DNA is TGTGCCAGCAGTGAAGCTGGAGGGGGCAAGAATTCACCCCTCCACTTT. The rearrangement joins TRBV2 to TRBJ1-6; the match to TRBD1 covers 7 bases. V lost 0 bases, J lost 7 bases, and 6 bases stayed unmatched. This CDR3 spans 16 amino acids. Germline V gene sequence: CDR1 SNHLY, CDR2 FYNNEI.

In its sample, this clone was seen once. V usage is TRBV6-4 and J usage is TRBJ2-3; the match to TRBD2 covers 14 bases. Looked up from germline, CDR1 is MRHNA and CDR2 is SNTAGT. With V trimmed by 1 base and J by 2 bases, 14 bases remained unmatched. The CDR3 loop spans 21 amino acids. This CDR3 is CASSDLKTSGGASKHTDTQYF. CDR3 sequence (DNA): TGTGCCAGCAGTGACTTGAAGACTAGCGGGGGGGCGTCAAAACACACAGATACGCAGTATTTT.

This rearrangement joins TRBV6-1 to TRBJ2-7, with D possibly TRBD1 on 5 matching bases. This CDR3 spans 14 amino acids. Per the germline V gene, CDR1 is MNHNS and CDR2 is SASEGT. V dropped 2 bases and J dropped 3 bases, with 11 bases sitting between them. The CDR3 coding sequence is TGTGCCAGCAGTGAATCGGGCAGGGACTACGAGCAGTACTTC. Encoded protein: CASSESGRDYEQYF.

This clone was seen a few times. This chain connects TRBV6-6 to TRBJ2-7; D is unresolved. Trimming pared 2 bases from V and 5 bases from J, leaving 7 bases between. The CDR3 totals 12 residues. Germline CDR1 reads MNHNY; CDR2 reads SVGAGI (reference sequence). CDR3 sequence (DNA): TGTGCCAGCAGTTACGGGCAGGACGAGCAGTACTTC. Protein: CASSYGQDEQYF.

The CDR3 DNA is TGTGCCAGCAGCTTAGACCCAGGGCTGGGGGAGACCCAGTACTTC. It translates to CASSLDPGLGETQYF. The V and J genes are TRBV7-7 and TRBJ2-5; D is possibly TRBD1 (5 bases). Trimming cost V 1 base and J 5 bases, with 14 bases left between them. This CDR3 spans 15 amino acids. Germline V gene lookup returns CDR1 SSHAT and CDR2 FNYEAQ (reference sequence).

The V call is TRBV30, the J call TRBJ1-1; D is perhaps TRBD1 (5 bases). Germline loops: CDR1 GTSNPN, CDR2 SVGIG (reference sequence). Trimming removed 3 bases from V and 1 base from J, with 12 bases in between. CDR3 size: 14 residues. CDR3 nucleotide sequence: TGTGCCTGGAGAATAGGACACCCGAACACTGAAGCTTTCTTT. Protein product: CAWRIGHPNTEAFF.

The chain couples TRBV7-2 to TRBJ2-5; TRBD2 aligns across 11 bases. This CDR3 comprises 15 residues. V dropped 5 bases and J dropped 5; count of bases not matched to a gene: 7. Germline V CDR1 and CDR2: SGHTA, FQGNSA. The chain's CDR3 is CASSMLAGGLETQYF. The CDR3 DNA follows: TGTGCCAGCAGCATGCTAGCGGGGGGTTTGGAGACCCAGTACTTC.

The V gene is TRBV7-2, the J gene TRBJ2-5; TRBD1 might be the D (6 bases). Trimming removed 1 base at V and 5 bases at J, with 17 bases between. CDR1 is SGHTA, CDR2 FQGNSA, per germline. The CDR3 is 16 residues long. CDR3 nucleotides: TGTGCCAGCAGCTTAGGAGGAGTGGGGGCGGCGGAGACCCAGTACTTC. Translation gives CASSLGGVGAAETQYF. Filled out from reference TRBV7-2 and TRBJ2-5, the complete variable domain reads GAGVSQSPSNKVTEKGKDVELRCDPISGHTALYWYRQSLGQGLEFLIYFQGNSAPDKSGLPSDRFSAERTGGSVSTLTIQRTQQEDSAVYLCASSLGGVGAAETQYFGPGTRLLVL.

The chain couples TRBV6-1 to TRBJ1-1; possible D gene TRBD1, 6 bases. In germline, CDR1 is MNHNS, CDR2 SASEGT. The CDR3 contains 14 residues. Trimming shortened V by 5 bases and J by 3 bases, and 13 bases separated the two germline ends. CDR3 in amino acids: CASSHTGRDTEAFF. The DNA for the CDR3 is TGTGCCAGCAGTCACACAGGGAGGGACACTGAAGCTTTCTTT.

This chain joins TRBV10-2 and TRBJ1-6; 7 bases agree with TRBD1. Trimming took 5 bases from V and 5 from J; bases not matched to a gene: 3. Germline CDR1 reads WSHSY; CDR2 reads SAAADI. This CDR3 has 14 amino acids. This CDR3 reads CASSRQGNNSPLHF. In DNA form, the CDR3 reads TGCGCCAGCAGTAGACAGGGAAATAATTCACCCCTCCACTTT.